This T cell receptor (beta chain) was found in a study of T cell responses to AZD1222 COVID-19 vaccine. General observations from the study: Reports say nearly half of spike-specific TCRs go after unmutated variant regions. Recipients of two AZD1222 doses showed rising Spike-specific TCR breadth and depth. Spike-wide vaccine-associated CD4 TCRs dominated at 160-218 and 743-854. Donors were chiefly white British, with a greater number of females, and clonal diversity was perhaps underestimated.

A remark on this clone: Its antigen is undetermined. Other DNA sequences in the sample encode the same CDR3.

Repertoires were generated with immunoSEQ multiplex PCR, while TCRdb's copy carries only in-frame clones and drops some. Of 130,000 to 150,000 clones in the sample, approximately 90% were seen once. CDR1 is SGHRS and CDR2 is YFSETQ in the germline V gene. CDR3 length: 11 residues. V was trimmed by 0 bases and J by 7 bases, leaving 5 bases between them. This TCR derives from an adult in good health. Sequenced material: peripheral blood, taken on day 0 of AZD1222 vaccination. This sequence joins TRBV5-1 and TRBJ2-7; D is undetermined. DNA for the CDR3: TGCGCCAGCAGCTTGGTAGGGGAGCAGTACTTC. Protein sequence: CASSLVGEQYF.